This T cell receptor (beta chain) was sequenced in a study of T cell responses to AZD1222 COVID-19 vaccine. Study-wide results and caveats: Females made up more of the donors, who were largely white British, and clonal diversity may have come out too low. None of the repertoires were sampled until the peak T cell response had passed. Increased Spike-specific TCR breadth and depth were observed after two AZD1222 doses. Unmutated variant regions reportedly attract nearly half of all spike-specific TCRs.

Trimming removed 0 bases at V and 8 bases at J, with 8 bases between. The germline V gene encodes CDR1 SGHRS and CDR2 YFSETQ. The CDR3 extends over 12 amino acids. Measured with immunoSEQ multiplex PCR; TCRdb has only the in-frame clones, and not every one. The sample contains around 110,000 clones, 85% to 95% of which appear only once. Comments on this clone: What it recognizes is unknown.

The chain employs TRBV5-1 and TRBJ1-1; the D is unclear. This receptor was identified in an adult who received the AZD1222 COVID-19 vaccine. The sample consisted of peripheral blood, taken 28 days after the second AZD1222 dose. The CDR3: CASSLGATEAFF. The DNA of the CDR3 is TGCGCCAGCAGCTTGGGTGCAACCGAAGCTTTCTTT.